This record covers a single T cell receptor beta chain. The antigen remains undetermined. TCRdb's copy holds only in-frame clones and misses some; the assay was immunoSEQ multiplex PCR. The table includes fewer than 40,000 clones, around three quarters detected once. This sample is part of a study of memory CD4+ T cells and cytomegalovirus serostatus. Turning to the study itself: Donors were healthy Belgian adults, 9 or 10 CMV seropositive and under 30 seronegative. Whole-study findings and limits: The CMV-associated TCR signature appears largely within the CD4+ memory repertoire. About 40% of the roughly 160 known CMV-associated TCRbeta sequences appeared in CD4+ memory.

Trimming shortened V by 6 bases and J by 8 bases, and 13 bases separated the two germline ends. Germline assignment: CDR1 LNHDA and CDR2 SQIVND (reference sequence). The CDR3 consists of 12 residues. The sort gate was single viable CD3+CD4+CD8-CD45RO+ cells for memory CD4+ T cells. Donors' CMV status reflects serum IgG against pp150, pp28, p38, p52. This sequence originates from an adult in good health and CMV-seropositive. This sequence joins TRBV19 and TRBJ1-1, with no clear D. The sequenced material came from memory CD4+ T cells from blood. CDR3 in amino acids: CASSVFQAEAFF. CDR3 bases: TGTGCCAGTAGCGTATTTCAAGCAGAAGCTTTCTTT.